The T cell receptor beta chain described here comes from a study of control samples from healthy donors and cancer patients. The CDR3 runs 13 residues. The germline V gene encodes CDR1 SGHTA and CDR2 FQGNSA. Using immunoSEQ multiplex PCR, the repertoire was profiled, and TCRdb retains in-frame clones only, with some absent. The sample yields over 30,000 clones, around 83% seen once. To note about this clone: Mismatch with germline at one junction end may stem from a read error.

The chain couples TRBV7-2 to TRBJ1-4; no clear D. The sample was PBMCs. This TCR came from a middle-aged woman with lung cancer. The CDR3: CASGLKSWEKLFF. The CDR3, as DNA: TGTGCCAGCGGCTTAAAGTCGTGGGAAAAACTGTTTTTT.